A single sample is the source of the 2 T cell receptor beta chains below, sequenced in a study of T cells after yellow fever vaccination. TCRdb reprocessed the 5' RACE reads with MiXCR, giving one entry per CDR3 protein. This table has 450,000 to 600,000 distinct CDR3 sequences, roughly 14% appearing once. The specimen comprised PBMCs, sampled on the day of the yellow fever booster vaccination. These TCRs come from a young man who received the YFV17D yellow fever vaccine.

The table lists this clonotype with a few counts. This chain connects TRBV11-1 to TRBJ1-3; 9 bases map to TRBD1. The CDR3 is 19 amino acids. From germline, CDR1 is SGHAT and CDR2 FQDESV (reference sequence). J lost 0 bases, V lost 1 base, and 10 bases had no gene match. The CDR3 protein is CASSLDLGTGTPSGNTIYF. In DNA, the CDR3 is TGTGCCAGCAGCTTAGACTTGGGGACAGGGACCCCCTCTGGAAACACCATATATTTT.

This clonotype was counted a few times. The chain recombines TRBV25-1 with TRBJ1-3, with D perhaps matching TRBD1 (6 bases). This CDR3 contains 16 residues. Per the germline V gene, CDR1 is MGHDK and CDR2 is SYGVNS. Deletions cut 7 bases from V and 0 bases from J, with 16 bases between. The CDR3 DNA reads TGTGCCAGCAACCGGGACACCACGAGCTCTGGAAACACCATATATTTT. The encoded protein is CASNRDTTSSGNTIYF.